These 30 T cell receptor beta chains originate from one sample sequenced in a study of T cell repertoires in cytomegalovirus infection. TCRdb analysed the reads with MiXCR anew, one entry per CDR3 protein. The sample lists nearly 700,000 distinct CDR3 sequences, around a third occurring once. These TCRs' antigens remain unknown. This specimen was cultured PBMCs, taken from culture after CMV antigen stimulation. These receptors originate from a human donor in good health (CMV status not recorded). Some clones in this sample may be carry-over from other donors' samples.

The V gene is TRBV3-1, the J gene TRBJ2-1, with D perhaps TRBD1 (5 bases). The CDR3 loop spans 12 amino acids. Between the trimmed V and J ends, which lost 6 bases and 9 bases, there was a span of 12 bases. Germline V gene sequence: CDR1 LGHDT, CDR2 YNNKEL (reference sequence). Here the CDR3 reads CASRLQAGEQFF. The CDR3 nucleotides are TGTGCCAGCAGACTACAGGCTGGTGAGCAGTTCTTC.

This clonotype occurred once. J is TRBJ2-2 and V is TRBV5-4, with 7 positions matching TRBD1. Germline CDR1 SGHNT, CDR2 YYREEE (reference sequence). V shed 5 bases and J 4 bases; nucleotides not matched to a gene: 5. The CDR3 has 14 residues. CDR3 loop: CASRVTGSTGELFF. The DNA of the CDR3 is TGTGCCAGCAGAGTGACAGGGTCCACCGGGGAGCTGTTTTTT.

The V and J genes are TRBV7-2 and TRBJ2-3; TRBD2 aligns across 8 bases. This CDR3 spans 15 amino acids. The V gene end was trimmed by 5 bases and the J gene end by 11 bases; junction bases not matched to a gene: 15. Germline-derived CDR1 and CDR2 are SGHTA and FQGNSA. The CDR3 nucleotides read TGTGCCAGCAGCCGGGCTAGCGGGCCCCTGGAGAGGCAGTATTTT. This sequence encodes CASSRASGPLERQYF. The variable domain in full, with the rest retrieved from reference TRBV7-2 and TRBJ2-3, is GAGVSQSPSNKVTEKGKDVELRCDPISGHTALYWYRQSLGQGLEFLIYFQGNSAPDKSGLPSDRFSAERTGGSVSTLTIQRTQQEDSAVYLCASSRASGPLERQYFGPGTRLTVL.

This clonotype was picked up a small number of times. CDR3 region: CATSRDLFRRSENSPLHF. In nucleotides, the CDR3 is TGTGCCACCAGCAGAGATCTTTTTCGACGGTCGGAGAATTCACCCCTCCACTTT. The chain links TRBV15 to TRBJ1-6, with unresolved D. The CDR3 runs 18 residues. Germline V gene data show CDR1 as LNHNV and CDR2 as YYDKDF (reference sequence). V dropped 0 bases and J dropped 7 bases, with 19 bases sitting between them.

This clonotype was counted many times. V and J are TRBV7-2 and TRBJ1-5; D uncertain. Germline CDR1 reads SGHTA; CDR2 reads FQGNSA. V was trimmed by 3 bases and J by 1 base, leaving 10 bases between them. This CDR3 spans 15 amino acids. CDR3 DNA sequence: TGTGCCAGCAGCTTCTACGGCGGGAGCAATCAGCCCCAGCATTTT. It encodes CASSFYGGSNQPQHF.

At least ten counts were recorded for this clonotype. The rearrangement joins TRBV24-1 to TRBJ1-2, with a weak D call TRBD1 (5 bases). Trimming stripped 3 bases from V and 1 base from J, with 11 bases between. The CDR3 is 15 residues long. The germline CDR1 and CDR2 sequences are KGHDR and SFDVKD. The chain's CDR3 is CATSDPGQVNYGYTF. The CDR3 DNA follows: TGTGCCACCAGTGATCCCGGACAAGTTAACTATGGCTACACCTTC.

This clonotype came up a few times. The gene calls are TRBV7-9 and TRBJ2-5; D is tentatively TRBD1 or TRBD2 (5 bases each). Germline V lookup: CDR1 SEHNR, CDR2 FQNEAQ (reference sequence). The CDR3 covers 14 residues. The ends were cut back, 10 bases at V and 6 bases at J, with 21 bases in the middle. The DNA for the CDR3 is TGTGCCACCCAGAGGGGCGAGGGCGTGAAGACCCAGTACTTC. Amino acid sequence: CATQRGEGVKTQYF. The full variable domain, completed using reference TRBV7-9 and TRBJ2-5, is DTGVSQNPRHKITKRGQNVTFRCDPISEHNRLYWYRQTLGQGPEFLTYFQNEAQLEKSRLLSDRFSAERPKGSFSTLEIQRTEQGDSAMYLCATQRGEGVKTQYFGPGTRLLVL.

This clonotype was detected only a few times. V gene TRBV28 combines with J gene TRBJ1-1; D not certain. Germline values: CDR1 MDHEN, CDR2 SYDVKM. The CDR3 is 14 amino acids. Trimming took 3 bases from V and 1 from J, leaving 9 bases between them. CDR3 DNA sequence: TGTGCCAGCAGTTTTTTGACCCAGAACACTGAAGCTTTCTTT. Translating gives CASSFLTQNTEAFF.

The chain links TRBV4-2 to TRBJ2-5; the D gene is possibly TRBD1 (5 bases). Per germline, CDR1 LGHNA and CDR2 YNFKEQ. The V end lost 4 bases, the J end lost 2 bases, and 11 bases lay between the germline ends. The length of the CDR3 is 14 residues. The CDR3 DNA follows: TGTGCCAGCAGCCTTTTAGGGGTTCAAGAGACCCAGTACTTC. Amino acids: CASSLLGVQETQYF.

The chain couples TRBV12-3 or TRBV12-4 to TRBJ1-6; perhaps TRBD1 as D (5 bases). Trimming removed 6 bases from V and 10 bases from J, with 13 bases in between. The CDR3 is 13 amino acids. The CDR3 loop reads CASRGEGWSPLHF. CDR3 sequence (DNA): TGTGCCAGCAGGGGGGAGGGATGGTCACCCCTCCACTTT.

This clonotype showed up just a few times. The chain recombines TRBV4-1 with TRBJ2-5; no clear D gene. The ends were cut back, 0 bases at V and 1 base at J, with 9 bases in the middle. The CDR3 extends over 15 amino acids. CDR1 is MGHRA, CDR2 YSYEKL, per germline. The CDR3 DNA reads TGCGCCAGCAGCCAAGAACCCAGGTTCCAAGAGACCCAGTACTTC. This sequence encodes CASSQEPRFQETQYF.

This clonotype came up many times. The chain joins TRBV7-2 to TRBJ2-3, with D uncertain. Germline V gene sequence: CDR1 SGHTA, CDR2 FQGNSA. V was trimmed by 3 bases and J by 7 bases, leaving 11 bases between them. This CDR3 region has 13 residues. CDR3 sequence reads: CASSLSGTNTQYF. CDR3 nucleotides: TGTGCCAGCAGCTTGTCGGGTACGAATACGCAGTATTTT.

The V gene is TRBV15, the J gene TRBJ2-7, with a possible D match to TRBD1 (5 bases). V was trimmed by 2 bases and J by 0 bases, leaving 11 bases between them. CDR3 length equals 15 residues. Per the germline V gene, CDR1 is LNHNV and CDR2 is YYDKDF (reference sequence). The DNA of the CDR3 is TGTGCCACCAGCAGATCCGGACATAGCTCCTACGAGCAGTACTTC. Protein product: CATSRSGHSSYEQYF.

J is TRBJ2-5 and V is TRBV7-6, with D hard to call. Trimming took off 2 bases at V and 5 bases at J, with 12 bases between the two ends. In germline, CDR1 is SGHVS, CDR2 FNYEAQ. The CDR3 has 14 residues. This chain's CDR3 is CASSLQEVSETQYF. The CDR3 DNA follows: TGTGCCAGCAGCTTACAGGAAGTTTCCGAGACCCAGTACTTC.

This clonotype was found once. The J gene is TRBJ1-1, the V gene TRBV5-5; D not certain. Trimming stripped 7 bases from V and 5 bases from J, with 18 bases between. Looked up from germline, CDR1 is SGHKS and CDR2 is YYEKEE (reference sequence). The CDR3 length is 14 residues. This CDR3 is CASFYLVGGTEAFF. In nucleotides, the CDR3 is TGTGCCAGCTTTTACCTAGTGGGTGGGACTGAAGCTTTCTTT.

This clonotype was recorded once. The rearrangement links TRBV6-6 to TRBJ2-1; D is ambiguous. Germline CDR1 is MNHNY and CDR2 is SVGAGI (reference sequence). Trimming removed 1 base from V and 5 bases from J, with 6 bases in between. The length of the CDR3 is 13 residues. The CDR3 nucleotides are TGTGCCAGCAGTTACTTTTGGAACAATGAGCAGTTCTTC. Its translation: CASSYFWNNEQFF.

There are a few counts of this clonotype. The rearrangement joins TRBV4-3 to TRBJ2-1; TRBD2 matches at 10 bases. This CDR3 is built from 18 residues. V trimming: 0 bases; J trimming: 8 bases; junction bases outside the gene matches: 13. Germline loops: CDR1 LGHNA, CDR2 YSLEER. CDR3 sequence reads: CASSQDTASGRGTDEQFF. The CDR3 region has the DNA TGCGCCAGCAGCCAAGACACGGCTAGCGGGAGAGGGACTGATGAGCAGTTCTTC.

This clonotype occurred many times. The genes are TRBV12-3 or TRBV12-4 and TRBJ2-1; no clear D. CDR3 length: 17 residues. The ends were cut back, 7 bases at V and 0 bases at J, with 19 bases in the middle. In nucleotides, the CDR3 is TGTGCCAGCACCCCCCTTCGGCGCCTTAGCTCCTACAATGAGCAGTTCTTC. The encoded protein is CASTPLRRLSSYNEQFF.

The chain uses TRBV15 and TRBJ2-7; 10 bases agree with TRBD2. Germline CDR1 is LNHNV and CDR2 is YYDKDF (reference sequence). The CDR3 totals 15 residues. J lost 4 bases, V lost 4 bases, and 7 bases had no gene match. Here the CDR3 DNA reads TGTGCCACCAGCAAAGGACTAGCGGAACCGTACGAGCAGTACTTC. Protein sequence: CATSKGLAEPYEQYF. Full variable domain (remainder filled in from reference TRBV15 and TRBJ2-7): DAMVIQNPRYQVTQFGKPVTLSCSQTLNHNVMYWYQQKSSQAPKLLFHYYDKDFNNEADTPDNFQSRRPNTSFCFLDIRSPGLGDTAMYLCATSKGLAEPYEQYFGPGTRLTVT.

The genes are TRBV7-7 and TRBJ2-3; perhaps TRBD2 as D (6 bases). Germline V gene data show CDR1 as SSHAT and CDR2 as FNYEAQ (reference sequence). This CDR3 is built from 17 residues. The ends were cut back, 5 bases at V and 0 bases at J, with 18 bases in the middle. The CDR3 here is CASSPYPAGSSTDTQYF. The CDR3 nucleotides read TGTGCCAGCAGCCCGTACCCCGCGGGGTCGAGCACAGATACGCAGTATTTT.

The chain employs TRBV20-1 and TRBJ1-5; 7 bases match TRBD1. Germline V gives CDR1 DFQATT, CDR2 SNEGSKA (reference sequence). The J segment lost 5 bases and the V segment lost 1 base, leaving 5 bases of the junction unmatched. The CDR3 is 14 residues long. CDR3 residues: CSARVFGTDQPQHF. The CDR3 DNA is TGCAGTGCTAGAGTTTTTGGGACAGATCAGCCCCAGCATTTT.

This clonotype was found a few times. The chain employs TRBV27 and TRBJ2-7, with 9 bases matching TRBD2. V trimming: 6 bases; J trimming: 2 bases; junction bases outside the gene matches: 8. CDR1 and CDR2 from the germline V gene are MNHEY and SMNVEV (reference sequence). The CDR3 length is 15 residues. CDR3: CASSPTAGGPYEQYF. For the CDR3, the DNA is TGTGCCAGCAGCCCCACGGCGGGAGGGCCCTACGAGCAGTACTTC.

This clonotype was seen at least ten times. The chain has TRBV7-2 and TRBJ2-6; D not resolved. This CDR3 comprises 15 residues. Germline CDR1 SGHTA, CDR2 FQGNSA. Trimming left V 5 bases short and J 0 bases short, with 8 bases between. This CDR3 is CASSPGGSGANVLTF. CDR3 nucleotide sequence: TGTGCCAGCAGCCCCGGCGGCTCTGGGGCCAACGTCCTGACTTTC.

V gene TRBV6-2 or TRBV6-3 combines with J gene TRBJ1-2; 8 nucleotides agree with TRBD1. The CDR3 covers 15 residues. V was clipped by 5 bases and J by 8 bases; unmatched bases: 13. CDR1 and CDR2 from the germline V gene are MNHEY and SVGEGT. In DNA form, the CDR3 reads TGTGCCAGCAGTCCTAGCCTGGACAGGGTGTACGGCTACACCTTC. Translating gives CASSPSLDRVYGYTF.

A few counts support this clonotype. The chain employs TRBV20-1 and TRBJ2-2, with 13 bases aligning to TRBD2. The CDR3 is 18 amino acids. The germline CDR1 and CDR2 sequences are DFQATT and SNEGSKA (reference sequence). V shed 2 bases, J shed 5 bases, and the junction held 11 bases outside the gene matches. In DNA, the CDR3 is TGCAGTGCTAGATCCGTATTTATGACTAGCGGGGGGACCGGGGAGCTGTTTTTT. It translates to CSARSVFMTSGGTGELFF.

The gene calls are TRBV27 and TRBJ2-1, with D perhaps TRBD1 or TRBD2 (5 bases each). Germline V gives CDR1 MNHEY, CDR2 SMNVEV (reference sequence). V lost 1 base, J lost 6 bases, and 10 bases lay in between. This CDR3 spans 14 amino acids. CDR3 residues: CASSLWAGSNEQFF. CDR3 coding DNA: TGTGCCAGCAGTTTATGGGCAGGGAGCAATGAGCAGTTCTTC.

This clonotype was recorded a few times. This sequence joins TRBV6-2 or TRBV6-3 and TRBJ1-2, with TRBD1 as a possible D gene (5 bases). With 4 bases removed from V and 5 bases from J, the gap between germline ends came to 20 bases. CDR1 and CDR2 from the germline V gene are MNHEY and SVGEGT. This CDR3 comprises 16 residues. In nucleotides, the CDR3 is TGTGCCAGCAGTTCCTACAGGATCATGTTACTATATGGCTACACCTTC. As protein: CASSSYRIMLLYGYTF.

V usage is TRBV20-1 and J usage is TRBJ2-1; 7 positions match TRBD2. From germline, CDR1 is DFQATT and CDR2 SNEGSKA (reference sequence). CDR3 size: 14 residues. The CDR3 DNA reads as TGCAGCGCTCCCCCGGGACTATATTACAATGAGCAGTTCTTC. This sequence encodes CSAPPGLYYNEQFF.

The rearrangement uses TRBV2 and TRBJ2-2; D not resolved. Trimming left V 2 bases short and J 5 bases short, with 15 bases between. Germline V gene lookup returns CDR1 SNHLY and CDR2 FYNNEI. The CDR3 contains 16 residues. The CDR3 coding sequence is TGTGCCAGCAGTGAATCCCCCCTGATCGGGACCGGGGAGCTGTTTTTT. Translation: CASSESPLIGTGELFF.

The chain recombines TRBV15 with TRBJ2-3, with D maybe TRBD1 (5 bases). CDR1 and CDR2 (germline): LNHNV, YYDKDF (reference sequence). V lost 0 bases to trimming and J lost 6 bases, with 13 bases between them. The CDR3 is 15 amino acids. Here the CDR3 DNA reads TGTGCCACCAGCAGAGATGGAGTAGGGGTTGATACGCAGTATTTT. Protein: CATSRDGVGVDTQYF.